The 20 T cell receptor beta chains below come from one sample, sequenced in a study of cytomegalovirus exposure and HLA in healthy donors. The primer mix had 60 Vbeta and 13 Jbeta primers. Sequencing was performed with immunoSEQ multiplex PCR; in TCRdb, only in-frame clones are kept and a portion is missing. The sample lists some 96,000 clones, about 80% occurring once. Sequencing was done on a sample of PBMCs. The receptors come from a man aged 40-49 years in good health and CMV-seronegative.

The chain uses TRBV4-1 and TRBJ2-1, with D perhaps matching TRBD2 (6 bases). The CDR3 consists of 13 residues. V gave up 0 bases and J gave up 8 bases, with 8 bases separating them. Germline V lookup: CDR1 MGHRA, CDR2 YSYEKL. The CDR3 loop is CASSQDRGYEQFF. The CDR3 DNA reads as TGCGCCAGCAGCCAAGACCGGGGGTATGAGCAGTTCTTC.

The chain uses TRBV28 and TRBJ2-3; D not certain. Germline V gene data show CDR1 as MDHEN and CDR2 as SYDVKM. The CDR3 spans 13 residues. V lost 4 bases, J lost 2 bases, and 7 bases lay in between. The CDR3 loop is CASSSPSTDTQYF. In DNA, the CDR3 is TGTGCCAGCAGTTCCCCATCCACAGATACGCAGTATTTT.

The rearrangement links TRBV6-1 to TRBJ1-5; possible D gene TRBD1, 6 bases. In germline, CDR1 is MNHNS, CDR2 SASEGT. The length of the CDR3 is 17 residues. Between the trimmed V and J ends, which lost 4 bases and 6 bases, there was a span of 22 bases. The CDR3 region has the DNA TGTGCCAGCAGTGGGGAGGGGGGGGCACATCGGCTTCAGCCCCAGCATTTT. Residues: CASSGEGGAHRLQPQHF.

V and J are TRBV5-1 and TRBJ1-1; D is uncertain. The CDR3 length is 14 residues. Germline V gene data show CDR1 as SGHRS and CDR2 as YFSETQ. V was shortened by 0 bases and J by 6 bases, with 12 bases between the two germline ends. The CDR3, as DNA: TGCGCCAGCAGCTTGGAAACCCTAAGCGCTGAAGCTTTCTTT. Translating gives CASSLETLSAEAFF.

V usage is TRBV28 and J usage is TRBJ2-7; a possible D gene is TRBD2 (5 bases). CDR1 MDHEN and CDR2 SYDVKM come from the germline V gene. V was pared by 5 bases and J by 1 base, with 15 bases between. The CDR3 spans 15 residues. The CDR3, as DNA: TGTGCCAGCAGTCCCTCAAGAGGGCCATCCTACGAGCAGTACTTC. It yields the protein CASSPSRGPSYEQYF.

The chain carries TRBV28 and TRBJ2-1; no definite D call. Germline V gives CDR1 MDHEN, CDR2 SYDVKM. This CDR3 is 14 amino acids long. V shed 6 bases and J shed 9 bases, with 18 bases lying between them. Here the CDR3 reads CASSRLAAYGEQFF. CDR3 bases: TGTGCCAGCAGCAGACTCGCCGCCTATGGTGAGCAGTTCTTC.

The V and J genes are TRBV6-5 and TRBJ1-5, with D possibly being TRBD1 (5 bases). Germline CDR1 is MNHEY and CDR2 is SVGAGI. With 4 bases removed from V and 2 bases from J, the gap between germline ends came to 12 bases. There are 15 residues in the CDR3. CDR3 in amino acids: CASSFSGSGNQPQHF. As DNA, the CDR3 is TGTGCCAGCAGTTTCTCAGGGAGTGGCAATCAGCCCCAGCATTTT.

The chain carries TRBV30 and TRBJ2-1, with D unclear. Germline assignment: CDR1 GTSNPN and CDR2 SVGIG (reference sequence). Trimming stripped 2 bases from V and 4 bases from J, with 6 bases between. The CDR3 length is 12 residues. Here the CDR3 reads CAWSSRYNEQFF. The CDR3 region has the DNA TGTGCCTGGAGTTCCCGGTACAATGAGCAGTTCTTC.

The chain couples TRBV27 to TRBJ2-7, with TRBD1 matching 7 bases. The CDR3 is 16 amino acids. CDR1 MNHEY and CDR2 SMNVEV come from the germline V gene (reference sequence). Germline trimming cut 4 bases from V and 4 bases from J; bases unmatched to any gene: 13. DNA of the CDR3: TGTGCCAGCAGTTCGACGGCGAGGGGGCTCGAGTACGAGCAGTACTTC. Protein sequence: CASSSTARGLEYEQYF.

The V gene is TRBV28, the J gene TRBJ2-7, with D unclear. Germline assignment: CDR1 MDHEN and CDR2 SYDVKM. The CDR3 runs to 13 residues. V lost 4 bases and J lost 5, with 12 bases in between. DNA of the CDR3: TGTGCCAGCAGTTCCCCCCCACTGGACGAGCAGTACTTC. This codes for CASSSPPLDEQYF. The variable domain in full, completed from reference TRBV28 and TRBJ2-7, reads DVKVTQSSRYLVKRTGEKVFLECVQDMDHENMFWYRQDPGLGLRLIYFSYDVKMKEKGDIPEGYSVSREKKERFSLILESASTNQTSMYLCASSSPPLDEQYFGPGTRLTVT.

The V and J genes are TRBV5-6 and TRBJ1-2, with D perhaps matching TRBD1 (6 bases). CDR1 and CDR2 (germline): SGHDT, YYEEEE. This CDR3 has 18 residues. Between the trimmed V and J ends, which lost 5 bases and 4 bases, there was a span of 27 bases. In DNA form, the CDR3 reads TGTGCCAGCAGATCTTCCCTTCCCCGGGGGGCGGCTACCTATGGCTACACCTTC. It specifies CASRSSLPRGAATYGYTF. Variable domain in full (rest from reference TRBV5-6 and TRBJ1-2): DAGVTQSPTHLIKTRGQQVTLRCSPKSGHDTVSWYQQALGQGPQFIFQYYEEEERQRGNFPDRFSGHQFPNYSSELNVNALLLGDSALYLCASRSSLPRGAATYGYTFGSGTRLTVV.

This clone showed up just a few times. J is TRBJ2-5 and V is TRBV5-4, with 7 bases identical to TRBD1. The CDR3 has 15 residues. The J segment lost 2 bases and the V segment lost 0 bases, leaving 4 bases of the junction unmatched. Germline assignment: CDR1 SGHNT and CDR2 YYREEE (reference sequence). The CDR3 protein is CASSLAGGRQETQYF. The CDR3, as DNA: TGTGCCAGCAGCTTGGCAGGGGGTCGTCAAGAGACCCAGTACTTC.

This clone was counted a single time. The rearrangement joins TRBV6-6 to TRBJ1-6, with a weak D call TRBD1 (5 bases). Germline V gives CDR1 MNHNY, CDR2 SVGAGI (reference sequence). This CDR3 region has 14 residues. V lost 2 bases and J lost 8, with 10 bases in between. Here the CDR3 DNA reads TGTGCCAGCAGTTACGACGACAGATATTCACCCCTCCACTTT. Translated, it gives CASSYDDRYSPLHF.

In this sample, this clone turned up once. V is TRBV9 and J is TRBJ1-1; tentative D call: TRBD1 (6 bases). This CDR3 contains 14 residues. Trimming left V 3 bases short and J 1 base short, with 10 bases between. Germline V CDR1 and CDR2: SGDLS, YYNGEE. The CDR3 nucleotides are TGTGCCAGCAGCGCGGGGGGGGCGAACACTGAAGCTTTCTTT. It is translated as CASSAGGANTEAFF.

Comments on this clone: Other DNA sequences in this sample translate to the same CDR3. CDR3 in amino acids: CASSLAGGGETQYF. In DNA form, the CDR3 reads TGTGCCAGCAGCTTAGCAGGGGGTGGAGAGACCCAGTACTTC. The chain joins TRBV7-2 to TRBJ2-5, with TRBD1 as a possible D gene (6 bases). CDR3 size: 14 residues. Germline values: CDR1 SGHTA, CDR2 FQGNSA. Trimming took off 0 bases at V and 4 bases at J, with 9 bases between the two ends.

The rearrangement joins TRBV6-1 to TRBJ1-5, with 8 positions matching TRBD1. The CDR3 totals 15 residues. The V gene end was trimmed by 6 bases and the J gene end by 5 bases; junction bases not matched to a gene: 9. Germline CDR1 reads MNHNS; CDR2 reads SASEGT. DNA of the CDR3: TGTGCCAGCAGACGGGGGACAGGAGAAGATCAGCCCCAGCATTTT. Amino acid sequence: CASRRGTGEDQPQHF.

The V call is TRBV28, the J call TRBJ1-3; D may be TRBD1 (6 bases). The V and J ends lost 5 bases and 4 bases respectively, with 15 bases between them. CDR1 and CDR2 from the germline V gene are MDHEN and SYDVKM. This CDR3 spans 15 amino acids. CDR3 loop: CASSRPRGEGNTIYF. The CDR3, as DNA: TGTGCCAGCAGTCGACCCAGGGGAGAGGGAAACACCATATATTTT.

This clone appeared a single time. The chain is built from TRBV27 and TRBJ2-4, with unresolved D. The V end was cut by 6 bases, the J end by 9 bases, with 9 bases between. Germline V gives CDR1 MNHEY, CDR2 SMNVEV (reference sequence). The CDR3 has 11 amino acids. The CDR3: CASRGTGIQYF. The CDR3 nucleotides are TGTGCCAGCAGAGGAACGGGCATTCAGTACTTC.

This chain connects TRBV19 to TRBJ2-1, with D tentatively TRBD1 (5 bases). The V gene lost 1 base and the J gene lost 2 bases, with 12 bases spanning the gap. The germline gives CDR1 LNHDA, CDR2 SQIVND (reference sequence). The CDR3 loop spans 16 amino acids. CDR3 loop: CASSIVAPRAYNEQFF. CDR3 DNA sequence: TGTGCCAGTAGTATAGTGGCTCCCAGGGCCTACAATGAGCAGTTCTTC.

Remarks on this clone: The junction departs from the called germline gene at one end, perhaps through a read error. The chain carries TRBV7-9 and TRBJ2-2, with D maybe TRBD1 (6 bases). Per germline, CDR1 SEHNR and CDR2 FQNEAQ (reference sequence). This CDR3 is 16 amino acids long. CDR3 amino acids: CASSFTGFGGTGELLF. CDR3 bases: TGTGCCAGCAGCTTCACAGGGTTTGGCGGCACCGGGGAGCTGCTTTTT.